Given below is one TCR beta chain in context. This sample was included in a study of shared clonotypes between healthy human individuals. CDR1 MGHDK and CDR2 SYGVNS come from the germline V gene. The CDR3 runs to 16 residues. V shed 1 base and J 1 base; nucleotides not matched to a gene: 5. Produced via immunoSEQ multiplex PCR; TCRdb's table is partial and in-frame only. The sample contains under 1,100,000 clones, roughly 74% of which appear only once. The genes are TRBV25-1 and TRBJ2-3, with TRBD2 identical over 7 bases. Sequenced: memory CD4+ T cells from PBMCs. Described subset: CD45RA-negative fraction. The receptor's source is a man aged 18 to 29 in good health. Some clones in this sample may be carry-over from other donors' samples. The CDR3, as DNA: TGTGCCAGCAGTGAATCAACGGGAGGTCGCACAGATACGCAGTATTTT. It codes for CASSESTGGRTDTQYF.